The sequence of this TCR beta chain was determined in a study of shared clonotypes between healthy human individuals. Produced via immunoSEQ multiplex PCR; TCRdb's table is partial and in-frame only. The data show about 600,000 clones, about 98% seen once. The naive CD8 subset, CD45RO-negative cells positively selected for CCR7, excluded terminally differentiated effector memory CD45RA+ cells. V lost 5 bases, J lost 7 bases, and 21 bases lay in between. The V gene's germline CDR1 is SGHTA and CDR2 FQGNSA. CDR3 length: 16 residues. The rearrangement uses TRBV7-2 and TRBJ2-1; D is unclear. Sample: naive CD8+ T cells sorted from blood. The clonotype originates from a man in his thirties or forties in good health. CDR3 amino acids: CASSRPQATWGNEQFF. In nucleotides, the CDR3 is TGTGCCAGCAGCCGTCCGCAAGCAACCTGGGGTAATGAGCAGTTCTTC.